These 30 T cell receptor beta chains were all obtained from the same sample, sequenced in a study of identical twins. TCRdb re-called the 5' RACE reads through MiXCR, storing one row per CDR3 protein. The sample has about 240,000 distinct CDR3 sequences; roughly a tenth are singletons. The sample taken for sequencing was memory T cells sorted from blood. These receptors were obtained from a man aged 50 to 59 in good health.

This clonotype has a count of ten or more. V and J are TRBV4-1 and TRBJ2-3, with 7 bases lining up with TRBD1. This CDR3 is 17 amino acids long. With 1 base clipped from V and 1 base from J, the junction kept 8 bases outside the gene matches. The germline CDR1 and CDR2 sequences are MGHRA and YSYEKL. CDR3 coding DNA: TGCGCCAGCAGCCAAGGGGAGCAAGGGGGCGGCACAGATACGCAGTATTTT. Residues: CASSQGEQGGGTDTQYF.

This clonotype was counted at least ten times. The chain joins TRBV20-1 to TRBJ2-3; a weak D match, TRBD1 (6 bases). Germline V lookup: CDR1 DFQATT, CDR2 SNEGSKA (reference sequence). V lost 5 bases to trimming and J lost 5 bases, with 14 bases between them. CDR3 size: 13 residues. CDR3 residues: CSAPSQGQDTQYF. CDR3 in DNA: TGCAGTGCTCCGAGTCAGGGGCAAGATACGCAGTATTTT.

This clonotype showed up many times. The rearrangement uses TRBV27 and TRBJ1-6; 8 bases agree with TRBD1. There are 13 residues in the CDR3. Unmatched junction bases numbered 4, after V lost 10 bases and J lost 5 bases. Germline V gene sequence: CDR1 MNHEY, CDR2 SMNVEV (reference sequence). CDR3 bases: TGTGCCACCACAGGGGGGAATAATTCACCCCTCCACTTT. This encodes CATTGGNNSPLHF.

This clonotype was seen a few times. The chain recombines TRBV12-3 or TRBV12-4 with TRBJ1-1; no firm D call. V lost 2 bases, J lost 1 base, and 8 bases lay in between. The CDR3 is 14 amino acids. CDR3 amino acids: CASSLSVRNTEAFF. The CDR3 coding sequence is TGTGCCAGCAGTTTAAGTGTCAGGAACACTGAAGCTTTCTTT.

This rearrangement joins TRBV30 to TRBJ1-1; TRBD1 matches 8 bases. V lost 5 bases, J lost 11 bases, and 10 bases stayed unmatched. The CDR3 consists of 12 residues. Germline V gene sequence: CDR1 GTSNPN, CDR2 SVGIG (reference sequence). The CDR3 DNA reads TGTGCCTGGGTCGGACAGGGTAAAGATGCTTTCTTT. Encoded protein: CAWVGQGKDAFF. Drawing the rest from reference TRBV30 and TRBJ1-1, the complete variable domain is SQTIHQWPATLVQPVGSPLSLECTVEGTSNPNLYWYRQAAGRGLQLLFYSVGIGQISSEVPQNLSASRPQDRQFILSSKKLLLSDSGFYLCAWVGQGKDAFFGQGTRLTVV.

This chain joins TRBV7-2 and TRBJ1-1; D gene unclear. The CDR3 contains 13 residues. Germline V gene lookup returns CDR1 SGHTA and CDR2 FQGNSA. Deletions cut 4 bases from V and 10 bases from J, with 16 bases between. CDR3 protein: CASSSGLLPPAFF. CDR3 nucleotide sequence: TGTGCCAGCAGCTCTGGGCTGCTGCCGCCAGCTTTCTTT. Supplemented by reference TRBV7-2 and TRBJ1-1, the full variable domain reads GAGVSQSPSNKVTEKGKDVELRCDPISGHTALYWYRQSLGQGLEFLIYFQGNSAPDKSGLPSDRFSAERTGGSVSTLTIQRTQQEDSAVYLCASSSGLLPPAFFGQGTRLTVV.

This clonotype was seen many times. J is TRBJ1-2 and V is TRBV12-3 or TRBV12-4; D uncertain. V lost 6 bases, J lost 4 bases, and 21 bases lay in between. The CDR3 totals 16 residues. CDR3 DNA sequence: TGTGCCAGCAGCCCTCGTGGGCCACTCACTCTCTATGGCTACACCTTC. Translated: CASSPRGPLTLYGYTF.

The chain uses TRBV20-1 and TRBJ2-1; D remains ambiguous. V was shortened by 6 bases and J by 7 bases, with 16 bases between the two germline ends. From germline, CDR1 is DFQATT and CDR2 SNEGSKA (reference sequence). The length of the CDR3 is 13 residues. CDR3: CSAVRDLANEQFF. DNA for the CDR3: TGCAGTGCGGTTCGTGACTTGGCTAATGAGCAGTTCTTC.

This clonotype has at least ten counts. The germline gene is not matched at one end of the junction; a read error may be the cause. The V and J genes are TRBV5-1 and TRBJ1-1; TRBD1 might be the D (6 bases). CDR1 and CDR2 from the germline V gene are SGHRS and YFSETQ. This CDR3 is 15 amino acids long. The CDR3 region is CASSLGTGQNTEAFF. CDR3 nucleotide sequence: TGTGCCAGCAGTTTAGGTACGGGACAGAACACTGAAGCTTTCTTT. Together with reference TRBV5-1 and TRBJ1-1, the CDR3 gives the full variable domain: KAGVTQTPRYLIKTRGQQVTLSCSPISGHRSVSWYQQTPGQGLQFLFEYFSETQRNKGNFPGRFSGRQFSNSRSEMNVSTLELGDSALYLCASSLGTGQNTEAFFGQGTRLTVV.

In this sample, this clonotype turned up many times. V and J are TRBV21-1 and TRBJ2-7. TRBV21-1 constitutes a pseudogene. This CDR3 contains 13 residues. In DNA, the CDR3 is TGTGCCAGCAGCAAAGGACAGCCCTACGAGCAGTACTTC. Amino acid sequence: CASSKGQPYEQYF.

This clonotype has only a few counts. The chain employs TRBV20-1 and TRBJ1-1; no firm D call. This CDR3 is built from 12 residues. Trimming removed 6 bases from V and 1 base from J, with 9 bases in between. From germline, CDR1 is DFQATT and CDR2 SNEGSKA (reference sequence). The CDR3 coding sequence is TGCAGTGCAAGCCCAGGGAACACTGAAGCTTTCTTT. Translated: CSASPGNTEAFF.

This clonotype was seen ten or more times. The chain recombines TRBV7-9 with TRBJ2-1, with TRBD2 matching over 11 bases. V lost 4 bases to trimming and J lost 6 bases; unmatched junction nucleotides: 5. This CDR3 is built from 15 residues. Germline CDR1 is SEHNR and CDR2 is FQNEAQ (reference sequence). For the CDR3, the DNA is TGTGCCAGCAGCTCGCCGGGACTAGCGGTCAATGAGCAGTTCTTC. Its translation is CASSSPGLAVNEQFF.

There are a few counts of this clonotype. The gene calls are TRBV5-1 and TRBJ2-5; TRBD2 matches at 11 bases. CDR3 size: 17 residues. With 1 base clipped from V and 5 bases from J, the junction kept 10 bases outside the gene matches. Germline V gene sequence: CDR1 SGHRS, CDR2 YFSETQ. CDR3 protein: CASSLTSGGLIGETQYF. The CDR3, as DNA: TGCGCCAGCAGCTTGACTAGCGGGGGACTAATCGGGGAGACCCAGTACTTC.

This clonotype was observed a handful of times. The chain employs TRBV5-5 and TRBJ2-7; 9 nucleotides line up with TRBD2. CDR1 and CDR2 from the germline V gene are SGHKS and YYEKEE (reference sequence). The CDR3 is 17 residues long. Trimming at V came to 0 bases and at J to 2 bases, leaving 9 bases not matched to a gene. Written as DNA, the CDR3 is TGTGCCAGCAGCTTGGGGGCGGCTAGCGGGGATACCTACGAGCAGTACTTC. It yields the protein CASSLGAASGDTYEQYF.

This clonotype showed up many times. The chain recombines TRBV30 with TRBJ2-2, with a possible D match to TRBD2 (6 bases). V was clipped by 0 bases and J by 1 base, with 18 bases between them. CDR1 and CDR2 (germline): GTSNPN, SVGIG (reference sequence). The length of the CDR3 is 18 residues. CDR3 nucleotide sequence: TGTGCCTGGAGTGTACGGAGGGGCAGGGCAAAGAACACCGGGGAGCTGTTTTTT. Protein: CAWSVRRGRAKNTGELFF.

At least ten counts were recorded for this clonotype. V usage is TRBV12-3 or TRBV12-4 and J usage is TRBJ2-3; no firm D call. Trimming pared 5 bases from V and 2 bases from J, leaving 5 bases between. CDR3 size: 12 residues. The CDR3 DNA reads TGTGCCAGCAGTCCTATCACAGATACGCAGTATTTT. This codes for CASSPITDTQYF.

CDR3 DNA: TGTGCCAGCAGCTTAGGGGCGGGGTACTACAATGAGCAGTTCTTC. Protein product: CASSLGAGYYNEQFF. The J gene is TRBJ2-1, the V gene TRBV7-2, with TRBD2 as a possible D gene (6 bases). V lost 1 base and J lost 3, with 10 bases in between. CDR1 is SGHTA and CDR2 is FQGNSA in the germline V gene. This CDR3 is 15 amino acids long.

This clonotype was counted at least ten times. The rearrangement links TRBV7-2 to TRBJ2-1; 9 bases fit TRBD1. Unmatched junction bases numbered 6, after V lost 6 bases and J lost 0 bases. CDR1 is SGHTA and CDR2 is FQGNSA in the germline V gene. The CDR3 spans 16 residues. CDR3 sequence: CASRGQGISSYNEQFF. CDR3 coding DNA: TGTGCCAGCAGGGGACAGGGAATTAGCTCCTACAATGAGCAGTTCTTC.

Many counts were recorded for this clonotype. This chain uses TRBV4-3 with TRBJ2-7; the D gene could be TRBD1 or TRBD2 (5 bases each). This CDR3 comprises 17 residues. Germline lookup yields CDR1 LGHNA and CDR2 YSLEER. Deletions cut 0 bases from V and 3 bases from J, with 18 bases between. This CDR3 is CASSQDPRGRGGYEQYF. The CDR3 coding sequence is TGCGCCAGCAGCCAAGATCCGAGGGGTCGGGGTGGCTACGAGCAGTACTTC.

Many counts were recorded for this clonotype. This chain joins TRBV24-1 and TRBJ2-1; D is tentatively TRBD1 or TRBD2 (5 bases each). In germline, CDR1 is KGHDR, CDR2 SFDVKD. Trimming pared 5 bases from V and 0 bases from J, leaving 10 bases between. The CDR3 covers 15 residues. The CDR3 bases are TGTGCCACCAGTGCTCGGGACCACTCCTACAATGAGCAGTTCTTC. It is translated as CATSARDHSYNEQFF.

This clonotype was recorded a few times. The J gene is TRBJ1-2, the V gene TRBV5-5, with D unclear. The germline V gene encodes CDR1 SGHKS and CDR2 YYEKEE (reference sequence). V was clipped by 0 bases and J by 4 bases, with 7 bases between them. There are 13 residues in the CDR3. The CDR3 here is CASSLDGGYGYTF. The CDR3, as DNA: TGTGCCAGCAGCTTGGACGGCGGCTATGGCTACACCTTC.

This clonotype was seen more than once but under ten times. The rearrangement links TRBV28 to TRBJ1-1; no firm D call. The CDR3 has 14 amino acids. Looked up from germline, CDR1 is MDHEN and CDR2 is SYDVKM. Trimming removed 5 bases from V and 4 bases from J, with 14 bases in between. This CDR3 reads CASSSPGGSTEAFF. CDR3 DNA sequence: TGTGCCAGCAGTAGCCCGGGTGGTAGCACTGAAGCTTTCTTT.

This clonotype was counted only a few times. The chain carries TRBV5-1 and TRBJ2-7; 9 bases fit TRBD2. The V gene's germline CDR1 is SGHRS and CDR2 YFSETQ. With 0 bases clipped from V and 4 bases from J, the junction kept 5 bases outside the gene matches. The CDR3 totals 15 residues. Here the CDR3 DNA reads TGCGCCAGCAGCTTGGGACTAGCGGACCCGTACGAGCAGTACTTC. Its protein product is CASSLGLADPYEQYF.

This chain uses TRBV2 with TRBJ2-1; D gene ambiguous. Trimming took 4 bases from V and 5 from J, leaving 3 bases between them. There are 11 residues in the CDR3. Per germline, CDR1 SNHLY and CDR2 FYNNEI. CDR3 DNA sequence: TGTGCCAGCAGTGCCCACAATGAGCAGTTCTTC. It encodes CASSAHNEQFF. Full variable domain (outside the CDR3, taken from reference TRBV2 and TRBJ2-1): EPEVTQTPSHQVTQMGQEVILRCVPISNHLYFYWYRQILGQKVEFLVSFYNNEISEKSEIFDDQFSVERPDGSNFTLKIRSTKLEDSAMYFCASSAHNEQFFGPGTRLTVL.

This clonotype was counted ten times or more. The CDR3 loop is CASSSGTGEKLFF. The CDR3 region has the DNA TGTGCCAGCAGCTCCGGAACAGGGGAAAAACTGTTTTTT. The chain carries TRBV7-9 and TRBJ1-4, with D perhaps matching TRBD1 (6 bases). This CDR3 is 13 amino acids long. With 4 bases removed from V and 8 bases from J, the gap between germline ends came to 11 bases. CDR1 SEHNR and CDR2 FQNEAQ come from the germline V gene (reference sequence).

This clonotype was found many times. V is TRBV12-3 or TRBV12-4 and J is TRBJ1-1, with 7 bases fitting TRBD1. The CDR3 totals 12 residues. Trimming removed 6 bases from V and 7 bases from J; junction bases left unmatched: 5. CDR3 region: CASRNRDSEAFF. CDR3 bases: TGTGCCAGCAGGAACCGGGACAGTGAAGCTTTCTTT.

The J gene is TRBJ2-1, the V gene TRBV5-1; D is ambiguous. Germline loops: CDR1 SGHRS, CDR2 YFSETQ. V lost 4 bases and J 0 bases, leaving 11 bases between the germline ends. The CDR3 contains 15 residues. The CDR3 loop reads CASSLNGDSYNEQFF. The CDR3 bases are TGCGCCAGCAGCCTGAATGGGGACTCCTACAATGAGCAGTTCTTC.

CDR3 DNA: TGTGCCAGCAGCCCAGGGTTGTGGCAGGGGATGAACACCGGGGAGCTGTTTTTT. It encodes CASSPGLWQGMNTGELFF. The rearrangement links TRBV7-8 to TRBJ2-2, with a weak D call TRBD1 (6 bases). CDR3 length: 18 residues. Germline assignment: CDR1 SGHVS and CDR2 FQNEAQ. The ends were cut back, 5 bases at V and 1 base at J, with 20 bases in the middle.

This clonotype was found many times. This chain joins TRBV5-1 and TRBJ1-4; D is ambiguous. The CDR3 covers 15 residues. With 0 bases removed from V and 5 bases from J, the gap between germline ends came to 11 bases. Germline V gene lookup returns CDR1 SGHRS and CDR2 YFSETQ. The CDR3 loop is CASSLVGRPNEKLFF. CDR3 DNA sequence: TGCGCCAGCAGCTTGGTAGGTCGACCGAATGAAAAACTGTTTTTT.

Concerning this clonotype itself: This clone may be a read error of a much larger clone one base away. This rearrangement joins TRBV12-3 or TRBV12-4 to TRBJ2-1, with D possibly called TRBD1 or TRBD2 (5 bases each). The CDR3 is 15 amino acids. The CDR3 coding sequence is TGTGCCTGCAGTTTAGGTTGGGGGAGTTCGAATGAGCAGTTCTTC. The encoded protein is CACSLGWGSSNEQFF.